This T cell receptor (beta chain) emerged from a study of blood T cell repertoires in COVID-19 (dated by TCRdb to the early 2020s). Looking at the study overall: Samples from collaborators originated in the United States, Italy and Spain and spanned both the acute and convalescent phases of COVID-19. The prospective study material was composed of cDNA or gDNA derived from T cells, B-cell-depleted T cells, or PBMCs. The dataset comprised deeply sampled blood TCRbeta repertoires from subjects exposed to, actively infected with, or recovered from COVID-19. A freely available public database, intended as a resource for researchers studying the immune response to SARS-CoV-2, is where the repertoires were released. The samples were drawn from the first 160 participants of the ongoing ImmuneRACE study and from 950 to 1,500 subjects provided by 6 global collaborators. The sample metadata nearly always contained a de-identified subject ID, COVID-19 status, age in years and sex. Where HLA class I and class II types were available, the types were taken from metadata supplied by the sample provider, not from assay-based typing.

The immunoSEQ Assay, a bias-controlled multiplex PCR, was used to amplify TCRbeta CDR3 regions from genomic DNA. The published analysis was carried out like this. Nucleated cell counts per sample were estimated from amplification of reference gene primers within the assay. Sequence reads were collapsed and filtered to measure the absolute abundance of every unique TCRbeta CDR3 rearrangement. For each sample, productive Simpson clonality was calculated by taking the square root of Simpson's diversity index across productive rearrangements. TCRdb's version of the immuneACCESS table is confined to in-frame rearrangements and falls short of the full clone set. An unresolved V gene accounts for under half of the shortfall where checked; the remainder is of unknown origin. V, J and clone size were drawn from that table, and D and trimming were deduced from the DNA. In this sample the table shows about 160,000 clones, around 89% of which occur a single time. About 2.6% of the sample goes to the ten largest clones.

Summary of the overall study and its limitations: The quantity of clinical and demographic metadata differed by source and by participant and was supplied without curation.

Whole blood was collected in K2EDTA tubes by collaborating institutions according to the institutions' own protocols. For TCRbeta analysis, collaborators shipped samples as frozen whole blood, isolated PBMCs, or DNA extracted from either of those sample types. A word on this clone: Its antigen remains undetermined. Per-base qualities were not stored, and no clone one base away is much larger.

Trimming at the junction amounts to 4 bases on V and 4 bases on J, and the germline ends lie 15 bases apart. The cysteine opens and the phenylalanine closes a CDR3 of 15 amino acids. Only the CDR3 DNA is retained, 45 bases long and in frame from the first base. The germline V gene (reference sequence) sets CDR1 to SGHNT and CDR2 to YYREEE. The chain couples TRBV5-4 to TRBJ1-3; perhaps TRBD1 is the D gene, with 6 bases matching. The sequencing input was peripheral blood. The sequence came from a man between 60 and 75 years old with acute or convalescent COVID-19. This receptor has the CDR3 CASSKQQGTGNTIYF. The DNA sequence is TGTGCCAGCAGCAAGCAACAGGGTACAGGAAACACCATATATTTT.